Following are 6 T cell receptor beta chains from one sample sequenced in a study of blood T cell repertoires in COVID-19. Repertoires were generated with immunoSEQ multiplex PCR, while TCRdb's copy carries only in-frame clones and drops some. Of roughly 100,000 clones listed, roughly 89% are singletons. Source material: peripheral blood. Receptors were obtained from a woman in her forties or fifties with COVID-19, enrolled during active disease.

This chain connects TRBV5-1 to TRBJ2-3; weak D call: TRBD2 (5 bases). The CDR3 extends over 15 amino acids. V lost 0 bases and J lost 2, with 10 bases in between. Germline CDR1 is SGHRS and CDR2 is YFSETQ. CDR3 protein: CASSLAGSYTDTQYF. CDR3 nucleotide sequence: TGCGCCAGCAGCTTGGCGGGATCCTACACAGATACGCAGTATTTT.

This clone has more than one count but fewer than ten. This chain uses TRBV3-1 (or the pseudogene TRBV3-2) with TRBJ2-2, with TRBD1 as a possible D gene (6 bases). Germline-derived CDR1 and CDR2 are LGHDT and YNNKEL (reference sequence). Trimming took 5 bases from V and 2 from J, leaving 9 bases between them. This CDR3 has 14 amino acids. The CDR3 here is CASSGTPNTGELFF. CDR3 coding DNA: TGTGCCAGCAGCGGGACACCCAACACCGGGGAGCTGTTTTTT.

As regards this clone: The identical CDR3 is also encoded by other nucleotide sequences in the sample. This chain joins TRBV7-8 and TRBJ1-4; D remains unclear. Trimming left V 6 bases short and J 0 bases short, with 8 bases between. CDR1 and CDR2 (germline): SGHVS, FQNEAQ. This CDR3 region has 14 residues. CDR3 region: CASRRGSTNEKLFF. In DNA form, the CDR3 reads TGTGCCAGCAGGAGAGGCTCAACTAATGAAAAACTGTTTTTT.

V and J are TRBV5-6 and TRBJ2-5; 13 nucleotides match TRBD2. The ends lost 0 bases at V and 5 bases at J; junction bases unmatched: 10. This CDR3 is 18 amino acids long. Germline assignment: CDR1 SGHDT and CDR2 YYEEEE. The CDR3 DNA is TGTGCCAGCAGCTTGGCGCGACCGGGACTAGCGGGGCGGGAGACCCAGTACTTC. Residues: CASSLARPGLAGRETQYF.

The V call is TRBV4-1, the J call TRBJ1-1, with 8 positions matching TRBD1. Looked up from germline, CDR1 is MGHRA and CDR2 is YSYEKL. This CDR3 is 14 amino acids long. The V and J ends lost 2 bases and 4 bases, in that order; junction bases with no gene match: 3. CDR3 loop: CASSQQGAGTEAFF. The CDR3 bases are TGCGCCAGCAGCCAACAGGGGGCTGGCACTGAAGCTTTCTTT.

The chain links TRBV5-5 to TRBJ1-2; perhaps TRBD1 as D (5 bases). Germline CDR1 reads SGHKS; CDR2 reads YYEKEE (reference sequence). Between the trimmed V and J ends, which lost 0 bases and 8 bases, there was a span of 14 bases. The CDR3 length is 14 residues. The CDR3: CASSLDRRVFGYTF. Here the CDR3 DNA reads TGTGCCAGCAGCTTGGATCGCAGGGTCTTCGGCTACACCTTC.